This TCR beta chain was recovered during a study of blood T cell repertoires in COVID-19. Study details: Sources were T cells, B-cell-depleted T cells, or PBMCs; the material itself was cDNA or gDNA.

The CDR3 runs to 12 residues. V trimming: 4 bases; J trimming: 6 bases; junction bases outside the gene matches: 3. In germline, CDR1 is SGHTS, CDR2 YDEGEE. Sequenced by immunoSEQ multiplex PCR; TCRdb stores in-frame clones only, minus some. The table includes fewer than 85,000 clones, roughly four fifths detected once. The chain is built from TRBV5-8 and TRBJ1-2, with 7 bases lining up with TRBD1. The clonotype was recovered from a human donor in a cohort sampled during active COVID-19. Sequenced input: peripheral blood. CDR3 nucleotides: TGTGCCAGCAGCATGGACAGGCATGGCTACACCTTC. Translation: CASSMDRHGYTF.